This T cell receptor (beta chain) was identified in a study of blood T cell repertoires in COVID-19. As for the study in general: PBMCs, B-cell-depleted T cells, or T cells provided the cDNA or gDNA that made up the material.

In the source study's methods: Amplification of reference gene primers provided the estimated nucleated cell counts. Method: immunoSEQ multiplex PCR; TCRdb's copy keeps in-frame clones and lacks some. The DNA gave D and trimming, while V, J and clone size come from that table. The repertoire has some 190,000 clones, 85% to 90% of them found once; the top ten carry approximately 8%. Losses at the gene ends were 7 bases for V and 8 bases for J; bases not matched to a gene: 21. From germline, CDR1 is KGHDR and CDR2 SFDVKD. The CDR3 covers 17 residues. The clonotype comes from a woman in her sixties with acute or convalescent COVID-19. The rearrangement joins TRBV24-1 to TRBJ1-2; 7 positions match TRBD1. Source material: peripheral blood. The CDR3: CATSPPHPDRAGEGYTF. In nucleotides, the CDR3 is TGTGCCACCAGCCCCCCCCACCCTGACAGGGCCGGTGAGGGCTACACCTTC.